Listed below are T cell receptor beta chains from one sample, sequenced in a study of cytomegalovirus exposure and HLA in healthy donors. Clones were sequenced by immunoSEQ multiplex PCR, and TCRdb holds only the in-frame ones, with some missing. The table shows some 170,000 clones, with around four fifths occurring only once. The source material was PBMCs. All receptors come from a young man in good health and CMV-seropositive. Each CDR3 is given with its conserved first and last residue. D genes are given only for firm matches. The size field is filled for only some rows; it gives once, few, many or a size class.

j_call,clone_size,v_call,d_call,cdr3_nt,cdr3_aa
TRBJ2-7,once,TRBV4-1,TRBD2,TGCGCCAGCAGCCCGGGACTAGCGGGGGACTACGAGCAGTACTTC,CASSPGLAGDYEQYF
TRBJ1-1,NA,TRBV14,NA,TGTGCCAGCAGTCTACAGGGGAACACTGAAGCTTTCTTT,CASSLQGNTEAFF
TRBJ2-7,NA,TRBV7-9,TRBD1,TGTGCCAGCAGCGCCGACAGGGGATCCCGGCAGTACTTC,CASSADRGSRQYF
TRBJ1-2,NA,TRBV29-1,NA,TGCAGCGTTGAAAGGGGCGGCTACACCTTC,CSVERGGYTF
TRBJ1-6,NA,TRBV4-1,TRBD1,TGCGCCAGCAGCCAAGACGGGGGCAGGGGGAATTCACCCCTCCACTTT,CASSQDGGRGNSPLHF
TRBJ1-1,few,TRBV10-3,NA,TGTGCCATCAGTGAACAGGTCTACACTGAAGCTTTCTTT,CAISEQVYTEAFF
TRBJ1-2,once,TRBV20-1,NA,TGCAGTGCTAGAACGGGTGGAGGCTACACCTTC,CSARTGGGYTF
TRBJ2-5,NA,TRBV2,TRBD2,TGTGCCAGCAGTCTTACGCGGGGGTACCAAGAGACCCAGTACTTC,CASSLTRGYQETQYF
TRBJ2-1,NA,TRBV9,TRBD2,TGTGCCAGCAGCGTAGTAGGGCGGGGGGGCCGCGATGAGCAGTTCTTC,CASSVVGRGGRDEQFF
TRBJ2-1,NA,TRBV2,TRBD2,TGTGCCAGCAGTTTCCGGGTAGCGGGGGGGCAAGGGAGTGAGCAGTTCTTC,CASSFRVAGGQGSEQFF
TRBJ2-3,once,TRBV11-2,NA,TGTGCCAGCAGCTTAGGAGGACTGCAGACAGATACGCAGTATTTT,CASSLGGLQTDTQYF
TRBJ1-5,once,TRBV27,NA,TGTGCCAGCAGTTCATCAACTTCCTATCAGCCCCAGCATTTT,CASSSSTSYQPQHF
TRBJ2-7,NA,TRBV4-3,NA,TGCGCCAGCAGCCAGGCTAGGGGCGACCCCTACGAGCAGTACTTC,CASSQARGDPYEQYF
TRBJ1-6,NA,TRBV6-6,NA,TGTGCCAGCAGTTTCCGGGACACAAGCAATTCACCCCTCCACTTT,CASSFRDTSNSPLHF
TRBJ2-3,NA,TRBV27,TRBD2,TGTGCCAGCAGTTTACTAGCTAGCGGGGGGAGCACAGATACGCAGTATTTT,CASSLLASGGSTDTQYF
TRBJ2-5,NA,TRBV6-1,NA,TGTGCCAGCAGTCCCCTACTCGCGAACCAAGAGACCCAGTACTTC,CASSPLLANQETQYF
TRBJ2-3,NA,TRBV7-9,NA,TGTGCCAGCAGCTTAATGACTAGCACAGATACGCAGTATTTT,CASSLMTSTDTQYF
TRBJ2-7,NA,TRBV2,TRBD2,TGTGCCAGCAGCGGGAGGGACGGGAGATCCTACGAGCAGTACTTC,CASSGRDGRSYEQYF
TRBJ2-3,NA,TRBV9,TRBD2,TGTGCCAGCAGCGTAGCGGGGGGGCGAGATACGCAGTATTTT,CASSVAGGRDTQYF
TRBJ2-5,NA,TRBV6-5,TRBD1,TGTGCCAGCAGTTACTCGAGAGGGGGCGAGGAGACCCAGTACTTC,CASSYSRGGEETQYF
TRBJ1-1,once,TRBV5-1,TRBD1,TGCGCCAGCGCTTCCGGGACAGGGTGGACTGAAGCTTTCTTT,CASASGTGWTEAFF
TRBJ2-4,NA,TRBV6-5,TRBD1,TGTGCCAGCAGTTACGGGACAGGGGATGCCAAAAACATTCAGTACTTC,CASSYGTGDAKNIQYF
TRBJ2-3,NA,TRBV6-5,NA,NA,CASSFGPGLIDTQYF